This T cell receptor beta chain was sequenced during a study of blood T cell repertoires in COVID-19. As for the study in general: Sources were T cells, B-cell-depleted T cells, or PBMCs; the material itself was cDNA or gDNA.

Participant-reported clinical history was the basis for cohort assignment. Germline CDR1 is MNHEY and CDR2 is SVGAGI. The CDR3 runs 14 residues. V was shortened by 4 bases and J by 5 bases, with 14 bases between the two germline ends. In the original workflow: From reference gene primer amplification, estimates of nucleated cell counts were derived. Clones were read by immunoSEQ multiplex PCR, and TCRdb kept only the in-frame ones, dropping some. V and J calls and clone size are those listed in that table; D and trimming were worked out from the DNA. The table lists 200,000 to 300,000 clones, more than 70% of them singletons. This clone was observed a handful of times.

The origin of this receptor is a woman in her forties with acute COVID-19. This rearrangement joins TRBV6-5 to TRBJ1-2, with a tentative D call TRBD1 (5 bases). The material sequenced was PBMCs or T cells enriched from blood (not recorded which). The CDR3 is CASSSAQGIYGYTF. For the CDR3, the DNA is TGTGCCAGCAGTTCCGCGCAGGGAATTTATGGCTACACCTTC.